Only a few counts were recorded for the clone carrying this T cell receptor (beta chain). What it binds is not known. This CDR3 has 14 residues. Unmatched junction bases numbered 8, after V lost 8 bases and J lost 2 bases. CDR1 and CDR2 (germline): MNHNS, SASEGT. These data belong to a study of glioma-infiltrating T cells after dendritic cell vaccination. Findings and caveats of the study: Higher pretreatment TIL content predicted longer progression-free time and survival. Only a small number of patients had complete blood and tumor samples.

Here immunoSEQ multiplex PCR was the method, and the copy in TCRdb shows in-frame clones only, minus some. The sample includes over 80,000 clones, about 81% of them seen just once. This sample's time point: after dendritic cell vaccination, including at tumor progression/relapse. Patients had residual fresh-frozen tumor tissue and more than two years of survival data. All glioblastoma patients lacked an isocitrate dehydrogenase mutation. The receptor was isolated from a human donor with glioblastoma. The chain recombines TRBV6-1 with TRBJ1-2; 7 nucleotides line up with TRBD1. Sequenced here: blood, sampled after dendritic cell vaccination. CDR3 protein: CASQLRGMNYGYTF. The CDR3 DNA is TGTGCCAGCCAACTCAGGGGGATGAACTATGGCTACACCTTC.